Shown below are 8 T cell receptor beta chains from a single sample sequenced in a study of T cells after yellow fever vaccination. TCRdb redid the calling of the 5' RACE reads with MiXCR, one entry per CDR3 protein. This sample has 300,000 to 350,000 distinct CDR3 sequences, with approximately 12% found just once. The specimen comprised CD4+ T cells sorted from PBMCs, sampled 45 days after the yellow fever booster vaccination. The origin of the receptors is a man aged 18 to 35 who received the YFV17D yellow fever vaccine.

This clonotype has a count of ten or more. At one boundary the junction diverges from the germline segment, which might be a read error. The chain has TRBV5-1 and TRBJ2-5; no clear D. CDR1 SGHRS and CDR2 YFSETQ come from the germline V gene. The CDR3 has 12 residues. In DNA form, the CDR3 reads TGTGCCAGCAGCTTGGATGGGGAGACCCAGTACTTC. This encodes CASSLDGETQYF.

The chain uses TRBV10-3 and TRBJ2-7; 8 nucleotides align to TRBD1. This CDR3 contains 14 residues. V gave up 6 bases and J gave up 3 bases; unmatched junction bases: 7. The germline V gene encodes CDR1 ENHRY and CDR2 SYGVKD. CDR3 loop: CAISPGTGYYEQYV. The CDR3 coding sequence is TGTGCCATCAGCCCCGGGACAGGCTACTACGAGCAGTACGTC.

The J gene is TRBJ1-2, the V gene TRBV6-1, with TRBD1 identical over 9 bases. The CDR3 covers 14 residues. Germline loops: CDR1 MNHNS, CDR2 SASEGT. With V trimmed by 6 bases and J by 4 bases, 6 bases remained unmatched. CDR3 sequence: CASRYRGRGYGYTF. DNA for the CDR3: TGTGCCAGCAGATACAGGGGGCGCGGCTATGGCTACACCTTC.

The J gene is TRBJ2-4, the V gene TRBV5-5; D unresolved. V dropped 1 base and J dropped 7 bases, with 21 bases sitting between them. This CDR3 contains 17 residues. The germline V gene has CDR1 SGHKS and CDR2 YYEKEE (reference sequence). CDR3 sequence reads: CASSLQTQARSPNIQYF. The CDR3 bases are TGTGCCAGCAGCTTGCAGACCCAAGCGAGGAGTCCTAACATTCAGTACTTC.

The chain combines TRBV18 with TRBJ2-5; D gene ambiguous. Germline V CDR1 and CDR2: KGHSH, LQKENI. The CDR3 contains 14 residues. Trimming stripped 0 bases from V and 4 bases from J, with 9 bases between. The CDR3 here is CASSPPGQGETQYF. DNA for the CDR3: TGTGCCAGCTCACCACCTGGTCAAGGAGAGACCCAGTACTTC.

This clonotype was recorded a few times. CDR3 sequence (DNA): TGCGCCAGCAGCCAAGGCCTGTTTCCGGGTACAGAGACCCAGTACTTC. This sequence encodes CASSQGLFPGTETQYF. The rearrangement links TRBV4-1 to TRBJ2-5; no definite D call. The V gene's germline CDR1 is MGHRA and CDR2 YSYEKL. The CDR3 sequence is 16 residues long. V was trimmed by 1 base and J by 4 bases, leaving 16 bases between them.

A few counts support this clonotype. The chain joins TRBV14 to TRBJ2-3; TRBD2 might be the D (5 bases). Germline V gene data show CDR1 as SGHDN and CDR2 as FVKESK. The CDR3 length is 13 residues. The ends were cut back, 4 bases at V and 3 bases at J, with 8 bases in the middle. The CDR3 DNA reads TGTGCCAGCAGCCCCACTAGGACAGATACGCAGTATTTT. The encoded protein is CASSPTRTDTQYF.

This clonotype was found a few times. The rearrangement uses TRBV28 and TRBJ1-5, with D uncertain. Germline CDR1 and CDR2: MDHEN and SYDVKM. The CDR3 runs to 13 residues. The germline V and J ends were trimmed by 6 bases and 7 bases, with 13 bases remaining between them. CDR3 amino acids: CASRPRSGQPQHF. CDR3 sequence (DNA): TGTGCCAGCAGACCCAGGTCGGGACAGCCCCAGCATTTT.